A single sample gave rise to the 9 T cell receptor beta chains below, sequenced in a study of blood T cell repertoires in COVID-19. Generated by immunoSEQ multiplex PCR, the TCRdb table keeps only in-frame clones and is missing some. The sample has a few hundred thousand clones, 80% to 90% seen once; the top ten hold roughly 1%. Source material: PBMCs or T cells enriched from blood (not recorded which). The receptors stem from a man in his late teens or twenties who had recovered from COVID-19.

The chain employs TRBV18 and TRBJ2-7; TRBD2 might be the D (5 bases). V lost 5 bases, J lost 1 base, and 12 bases lay in between. In germline, CDR1 is KGHSH, CDR2 LQKENI. This CDR3 region has 14 residues. CDR3 residues: CASSSPGLSYEQYF. The CDR3 DNA reads TGTGCCAGCTCATCCCCCGGACTTTCCTACGAGCAGTACTTC.

J is TRBJ1-2 and V is TRBV3-1 (or the pseudogene TRBV3-2), with 10 bases matching TRBD1. The CDR3 spans 18 residues. Looked up from germline, CDR1 is LGHDT and CDR2 is YNNKEL (reference sequence). V was pared by 0 bases and J by 0 bases, with 7 bases of the junction left unmatched. This CDR3 reads CASSQDWGTGDSNYGYTF. In DNA form, the CDR3 reads TGTGCCAGCAGCCAAGATTGGGGGACAGGGGATTCTAACTATGGCTACACCTTC.

In this sample, this clone turned up once. The chain employs TRBV18 and TRBJ2-7, with D perhaps matching TRBD1 (5 bases). Trimming pared 3 bases from V and 2 bases from J, leaving 11 bases between. This CDR3 has 14 amino acids. Germline V gives CDR1 KGHSH, CDR2 LQKENI. Here the CDR3 reads CASSPFDSTYEQYF. The CDR3 DNA reads TGTGCCAGCTCACCGTTTGACAGCACCTACGAGCAGTACTTC.

CDR3 region: CASRNRINTEAFF. DNA for the CDR3: TGTGCCAGCAGGAACAGGATTAACACTGAAGCTTTCTTT. V and J are TRBV27 and TRBJ1-1; TRBD1 might be the D (5 bases). Germline V gene data show CDR1 as MNHEY and CDR2 as SMNVEV (reference sequence). V was trimmed by 6 bases and J by 2 bases, leaving 10 bases between them. The CDR3 consists of 13 residues.

The genes are TRBV7-2 and TRBJ1-1; TRBD1 might be the D (5 bases). Trimming cost V 3 bases and J 0 bases, with 11 bases left between them. Germline V gene lookup returns CDR1 SGHTA and CDR2 FQGNSA. This CDR3 has 15 amino acids. DNA for the CDR3: TGTGCCAGCAGCTTCAGGGCGGTCCTGAACACTGAAGCTTTCTTT. The encoded protein is CASSFRAVLNTEAFF.

J is TRBJ1-1 and V is TRBV5-1; 7 bases line up with TRBD1. CDR1 SGHRS and CDR2 YFSETQ come from the germline V gene. J lost 6 bases, V lost 4 bases, and 6 bases had no gene match. The CDR3 runs 13 residues. The CDR3 protein is CASSLDREAEAFF. Written as DNA, the CDR3 is TGCGCCAGCAGCCTTGACAGGGAGGCTGAAGCTTTCTTT.

The chain carries TRBV6-6 and TRBJ1-3; D may be TRBD1 (5 bases). Trimming left V 5 bases short and J 0 bases short, with 11 bases between. Germline CDR1 and CDR2: MNHNY and SVGAGI (reference sequence). The CDR3 runs to 15 residues. The CDR3 DNA reads TGTGCCAGCAGTCGCGGACAAAGCTCTGGAAACACCATATATTTT. Encoded protein: CASSRGQSSGNTIYF.

The V and J genes are TRBV24-1 and TRBJ2-1; 7 nucleotides match TRBD1. Unmatched junction bases numbered 4, after V lost 10 bases and J lost 2 bases. The germline V gene has CDR1 KGHDR and CDR2 SFDVKD. The CDR3 spans 13 residues. This chain's CDR3 is CATGDSPYNEQFF. Here the CDR3 DNA reads TGTGCCACTGGGGACAGTCCCTACAATGAGCAGTTCTTC.

The chain carries TRBV19 and TRBJ2-7, with TRBD2 matching over 8 bases. The CDR3 length is 15 residues. The germline V gene encodes CDR1 LNHDA and CDR2 SQIVND (reference sequence). The V gene end was trimmed by 3 bases and the J gene end by 3 bases; junction bases not matched to a gene: 7. CDR3 coding DNA: TGTGCCAGTAGTATTAGTACTAGCGGCCTCTACGAGCAGTACTTC. Protein sequence: CASSISTSGLYEQYF. The variable domain in full, completed from reference TRBV19 and TRBJ2-7, reads DGGITQSPKYLFRKEGQNVTLSCEQNLNHDAMYWYRQDPGQGLRLIYYSQIVNDFQKGDIAEGYSVSREKKESFPLTVTSAQKNPTAFYLCASSISTSGLYEQYFGPGTRLTVT.